This T cell receptor beta chain emerged from a study of T cell changes during pregnancy in multiple sclerosis. V shed 4 bases, J shed 5 bases, and the junction held 5 bases outside the gene matches. The CDR3 is made up of 15 amino acids. The germline gives CDR1 SGHNT, CDR2 YYREEE (reference sequence). The table came from immunoSEQ multiplex PCR; TCRdb's copy has only in-frame clones and leaves some out. The table shows under 75,000 clones, with approximately 94% occurring only once. This chain joins TRBV5-4 and TRBJ2-5; TRBD2 matches at 13 bases. This receptor was taken from a female donor with multiple sclerosis, enrolled in a pregnancy study. This sample comprised CD8+ T cells from peripheral blood mononuclear cells, obtained in the second trimester of pregnancy. DNA for the CDR3: TGTGCCAGCAGCCCCGGGACTAGCGGGATCGAGACCCAGTACTTC. Translation gives CASSPGTSGIETQYF.